The 5 T cell receptor beta chains presented below share a single source sample, sequenced in a study of somatic mutations in cytotoxic T cells in rheumatoid arthritis. Assay used: immunoSEQ multiplex PCR; TCRdb lists only in-frame clones, some missing. The sample records 15,000 to 20,000 clones, approximately 78% being singletons. The sample comprised CD8+ T cells sorted from blood. The receptor set was obtained from an adult with rheumatoid arthritis.

The V gene is TRBV5-4, the J gene TRBJ2-7; D not resolved. Trimming stripped 2 bases from V and 6 bases from J, with 18 bases between. The CDR3 covers 15 residues. In germline, CDR1 is SGHNT, CDR2 YYREEE (reference sequence). CDR3 region: CASSFWAGSRGEQYF. The CDR3 nucleotides are TGTGCCAGCAGCTTTTGGGCAGGATCAAGAGGCGAGCAGTACTTC.

The chain couples TRBV6-5 to TRBJ2-3; 12 bases are shared with TRBD2. This CDR3 has 16 residues. Germline V gives CDR1 MNHEY, CDR2 SVGAGI. V lost 4 bases to trimming and J lost 5 bases; unmatched junction nucleotides: 7. CDR3 in amino acids: CASSSLPGLAGDTQYF. CDR3 bases: TGTGCCAGCAGTTCCCTACCGGGACTAGCGGGAGATACGCAGTATTTT.

The chain recombines TRBV5-6 with TRBJ1-3; no firm D call. The germline V and J ends were trimmed by 2 bases and 8 bases, with 8 bases remaining between them. Per the germline V gene, CDR1 is SGHDT and CDR2 is YYEEEE. This CDR3 contains 12 residues. CDR3 protein: CASSFEVDTIYF. The DNA for the CDR3 is TGTGCCAGCAGCTTTGAGGTTGACACCATATATTTT.

The chain combines TRBV4-3 with TRBJ1-2; D not certain. In germline, CDR1 is LGHNA, CDR2 YSLEER. The CDR3 runs 17 residues. The V gene lost 0 bases and the J gene lost 6 bases, with 20 bases spanning the gap. The DNA for the CDR3 is TGCGCCAGCAGCCAAGAAACCCAGAGACTTATTGGGAATGGCTACACCTTC. Translated, it gives CASSQETQRLIGNGYTF.

V and J are TRBV13 and TRBJ1-1; the match to TRBD1 covers 7 bases. Germline-derived CDR1 and CDR2 are PRHDT and FYEKMQ (reference sequence). The ends lost 2 bases at V and 3 bases at J; junction bases unmatched: 6. The CDR3 loop spans 15 amino acids. For the CDR3, the DNA is TGTGCCAGCAGCTTAAACAGGGGAAGGGACACTGAAGCTTTCTTT. It codes for CASSLNRGRDTEAFF.